This TCR beta chain was identified during a study of T cell changes during pregnancy in multiple sclerosis. From germline, CDR1 is SEHNR and CDR2 FQNEAQ (reference sequence). This CDR3 spans 14 amino acids. The ends lost 5 bases at V and 2 bases at J; junction bases unmatched: 4. This clone was detected a few times. TCRdb keeps only in-frame clones here, not all; method: immunoSEQ multiplex PCR. This repertoire shows tens of thousands of clones, around 92% found once; its top ten account for 1.5% to 2%. The V and J genes are TRBV7-9 and TRBJ2-7; 9 bases agree with TRBD1. The TCR sequence derives from a female donor in good health, enrolled as a control in a pregnancy study. The material was peripheral blood, obtained after pregnancy. Here the CDR3 DNA reads TGTGCCAGCAGCAAGACAGGGGGAGCCTACGAGCAGTACTTC. Protein: CASSKTGGAYEQYF.